Shown below are 5 T cell receptor beta chains from a single sample sequenced in a study of response to subunit inactivated influenza vaccine. TCRdb passed the RT-PCR reads through MiXCR, listing each CDR3 protein once. Of about 190,000 distinct CDR3 sequences in the sample, approximately 15% are singletons; the top ten hold about 28%. This material consisted of CD8+ T cells sorted from PBMCs, taken about 5 days after vaccination. The receptors here all came from a man in his forties or fifties who received an inactivated influenza vaccine.

This clonotype was observed a few times. The chain couples TRBV25-1 to TRBJ2-5, with D possibly TRBD1 on 6 matching bases. V was cut by 3 bases and J by 2 bases, with 7 bases left in between. The length of the CDR3 is 13 residues. The germline V gene has CDR1 MGHDK and CDR2 SYGVNS. The DNA of the CDR3 is TGTGCCAGCAGTGAGGACAGTCAAGAGACCCAGTACTTC. This sequence encodes CASSEDSQETQYF.

This clonotype was seen a handful of times. This chain links TRBV28 with TRBJ2-3; TRBD1 agrees at 7 bases. With V trimmed by 6 bases and J by 0 bases, 6 bases remained unmatched. The length of the CDR3 is 15 residues. Germline V gives CDR1 MDHEN, CDR2 SYDVKM. For the CDR3, the DNA is TGTGCCAGCAGCCTGGCAGGGGGTAGCACAGATACGCAGTATTTT. Translated: CASSLAGGSTDTQYF.

CDR3 coding DNA: TGCGCCAGCAGTGAGTGGCACGGAGAGGGCAATGAGCAGTTCTTC. Its protein product is CASSEWHGEGNEQFF. V gene TRBV10-2 combines with J gene TRBJ2-1, with a tentative D call TRBD2 (5 bases). This CDR3 region has 15 residues. Trimming left V 1 base short and J 6 bases short, with 13 bases between. CDR1 is WSHSY, CDR2 SAAADI, per germline.

This chain connects TRBV5-1 to TRBJ2-2; D uncertain. Per the germline V gene, CDR1 is SGHRS and CDR2 is YFSETQ. Trimming stripped 9 bases from V and 4 bases from J, with 13 bases between. The CDR3 spans 13 residues. The CDR3 reads CAIPSPGTGELFF. The CDR3 DNA sequence: TGCGCCATCCCCAGCCCGGGCACCGGGGAGCTGTTTTTT.

This clonotype came up once. V gene TRBV6-2 or TRBV6-3 combines with J gene TRBJ1-1, with 9 bases that match TRBD1. This CDR3 comprises 15 residues. Germline V gene lookup returns CDR1 MNHEY and CDR2 SVGEGT. V dropped 8 bases and J dropped 4; count of bases not matched to a gene: 11. The CDR3 reads CASLWVGQGGTEAFF. CDR3 DNA: TGTGCCAGCCTTTGGGTGGGACAGGGCGGCACTGAAGCTTTCTTT.